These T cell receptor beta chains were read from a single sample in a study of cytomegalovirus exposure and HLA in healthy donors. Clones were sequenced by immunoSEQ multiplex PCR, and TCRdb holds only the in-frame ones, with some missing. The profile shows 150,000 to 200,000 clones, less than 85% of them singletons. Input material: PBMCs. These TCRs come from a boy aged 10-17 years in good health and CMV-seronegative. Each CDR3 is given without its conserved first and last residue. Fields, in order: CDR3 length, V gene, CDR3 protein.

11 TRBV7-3 ASSSGTHYEQY
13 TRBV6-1 ASREQQGIVDGYT
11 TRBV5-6 ASSLGQRETQY
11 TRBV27 ASSLDREYGYT
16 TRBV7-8 ASSLAIGAGGPTDTQY
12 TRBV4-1 ASSQGTVYTEAF
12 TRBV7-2 ASSSLAGLYTQY
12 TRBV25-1 ASSPTRAGNTIY
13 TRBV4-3 ASSPVGAFRGGYT
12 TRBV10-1 ASSESTGGSGYT
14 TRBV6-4 ASSDSGGASTDTQY
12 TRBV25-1 ASSEYRQVDEQF
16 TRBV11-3 ASSLGGGYGSGANVLT
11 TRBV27 ASSFARGYGYT
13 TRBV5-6 ASSAYRRGTYGYT
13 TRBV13 ASSSDRGFNGGYT
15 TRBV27 ASSGLAEPIIYNEQF
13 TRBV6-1 ASTRQNSGANVLT
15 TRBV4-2 ASSQSLGDYNWETQY
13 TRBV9 ASSAGGLASHEQY
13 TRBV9 ASSTGTSAYNEQF
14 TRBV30 AWSVAIRGNTDTQY
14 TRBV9 ASSHGQGADYYEQY
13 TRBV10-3 ATELHRAGNTEAF
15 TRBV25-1 ASSEYLGQPMNTEAF
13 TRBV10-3 AISESGTEVPWQY
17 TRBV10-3 AISESRGRSGQGGEKLF
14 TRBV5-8 ASSWVTGAGANVLT
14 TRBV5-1 ASSGHLKRGTDTQY
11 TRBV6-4 ASSEMRGTEAF
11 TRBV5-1 ASSNRQDNEQF
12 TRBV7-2 ASSLDGWSYGYT
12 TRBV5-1 ASSFAGYSYEQY
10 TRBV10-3 AIRGGAYEQY
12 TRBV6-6 ASRPGQKGNTIY
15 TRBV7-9 ASSFKLAATNTGELF
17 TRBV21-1 ASSPHRTGGTSTNEKLF
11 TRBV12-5 ANEDRENTEAF
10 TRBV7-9 ASSLTGYGYT
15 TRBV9 ASSPGTGLRAKNIQY
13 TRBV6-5 ASIADPNTGDTQY
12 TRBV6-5 ASQLVASGNTIY
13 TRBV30 AWSSGTSGTNEQF
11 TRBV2 ASSGDSATEAF
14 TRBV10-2 ASTDTGYSSGNTIY
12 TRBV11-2 ASSYGGSFDEQF
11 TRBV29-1 SVGTGAGEKLF
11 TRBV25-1 ASSDGGLYGYT
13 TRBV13 ASSLGGGRRSPLH
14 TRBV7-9 ASSSAPTGGSYEQY
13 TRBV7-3 ASSLDGQSNTEAF
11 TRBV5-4 ASSFGVPYEQY
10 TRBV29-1 SAATGNTEAF
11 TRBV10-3 AISPRGEVEQY
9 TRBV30 AWTRPTGAF
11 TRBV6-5 ASTRSRNQPQH
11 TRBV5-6 ASSFWPDYGYT